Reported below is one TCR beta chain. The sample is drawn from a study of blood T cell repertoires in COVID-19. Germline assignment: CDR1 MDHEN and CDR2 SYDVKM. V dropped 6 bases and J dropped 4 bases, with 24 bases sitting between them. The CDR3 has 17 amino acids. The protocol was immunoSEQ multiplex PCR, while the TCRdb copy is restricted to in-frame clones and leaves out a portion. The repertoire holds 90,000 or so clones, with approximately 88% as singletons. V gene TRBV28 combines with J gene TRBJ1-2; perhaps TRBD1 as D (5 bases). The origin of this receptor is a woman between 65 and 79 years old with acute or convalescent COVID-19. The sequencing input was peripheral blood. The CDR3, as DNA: TGTGCCAGCAGGTCGGAAAGGGGCCCAGATCTCTTCTATGGCTACACCTTC. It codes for CASRSERGPDLFYGYTF.